This TCR beta chain was obtained from a study of blood T cell repertoires in COVID-19. This clone was seen a few times. Only in-frame clones appear in the TCRdb table, and some are missing; sequencing was by immunoSEQ multiplex PCR. In the table there are 200,000 to 250,000 clones, over 75% of which are singletons. There are 12 residues in the CDR3. Germline V gene lookup returns CDR1 MNHEY and CDR2 SMNVEV (reference sequence). Trimming took off 5 bases at V and 5 bases at J, with 7 bases between the two ends. V gene TRBV27 combines with J gene TRBJ1-5; no definite D call. The source is a woman aged 40 to 49 with acute COVID-19. The sample was PBMCs or T cells enriched from blood (not recorded which). This CDR3 reads CASSPSDQPQHF. CDR3 sequence (DNA): TGTGCCAGCAGTCCGTCCGATCAGCCCCAGCATTTT.